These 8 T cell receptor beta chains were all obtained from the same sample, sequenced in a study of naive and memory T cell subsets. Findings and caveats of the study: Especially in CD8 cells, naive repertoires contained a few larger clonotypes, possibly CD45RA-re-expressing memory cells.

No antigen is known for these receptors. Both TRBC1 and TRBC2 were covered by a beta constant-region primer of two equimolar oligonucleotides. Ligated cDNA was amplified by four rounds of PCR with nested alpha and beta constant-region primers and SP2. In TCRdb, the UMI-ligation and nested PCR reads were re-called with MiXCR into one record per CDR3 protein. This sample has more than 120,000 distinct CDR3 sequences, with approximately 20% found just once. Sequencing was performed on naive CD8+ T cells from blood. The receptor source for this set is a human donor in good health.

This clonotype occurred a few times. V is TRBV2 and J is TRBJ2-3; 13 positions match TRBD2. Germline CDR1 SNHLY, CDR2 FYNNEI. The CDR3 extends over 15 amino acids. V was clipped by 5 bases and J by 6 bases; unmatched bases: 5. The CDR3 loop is CASSRTSGSGDTQYF. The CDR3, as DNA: TGTGCCAGCAGTCGGACTAGCGGGAGTGGTGATACGCAGTATTTT.

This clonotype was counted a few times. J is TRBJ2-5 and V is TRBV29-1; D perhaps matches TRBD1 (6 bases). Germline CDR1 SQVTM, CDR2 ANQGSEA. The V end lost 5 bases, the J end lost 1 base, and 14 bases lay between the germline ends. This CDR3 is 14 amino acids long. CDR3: CSVRSARGQETQYF. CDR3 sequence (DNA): TGCAGCGTTCGCTCCGCCAGGGGCCAAGAGACCCAGTACTTC.

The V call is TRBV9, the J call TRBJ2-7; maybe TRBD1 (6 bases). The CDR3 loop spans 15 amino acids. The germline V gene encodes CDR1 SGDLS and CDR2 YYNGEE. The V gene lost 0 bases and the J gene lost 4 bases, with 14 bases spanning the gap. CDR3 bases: TGTGCCAGCAGCGTAGCTGAGGGTAGGGGGTACGAGCAGTACTTC. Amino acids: CASSVAEGRGYEQYF.

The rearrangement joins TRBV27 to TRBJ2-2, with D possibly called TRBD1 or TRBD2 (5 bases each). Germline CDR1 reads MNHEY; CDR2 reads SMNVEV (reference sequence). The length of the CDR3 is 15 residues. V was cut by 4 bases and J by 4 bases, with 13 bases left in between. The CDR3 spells CASSSGPPPTGELFF. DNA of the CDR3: TGTGCCAGCAGTTCGGGACCCCCCCCCACCGGGGAGCTGTTTTTT.

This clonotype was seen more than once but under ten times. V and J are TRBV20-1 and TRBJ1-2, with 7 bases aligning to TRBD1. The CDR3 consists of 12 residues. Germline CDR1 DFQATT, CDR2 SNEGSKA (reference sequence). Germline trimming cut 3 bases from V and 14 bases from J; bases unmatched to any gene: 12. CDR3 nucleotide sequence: TGCAGTGCTAGGATCAAAGGGGGCCCCCCAACCTTC. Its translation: CSARIKGGPPTF.

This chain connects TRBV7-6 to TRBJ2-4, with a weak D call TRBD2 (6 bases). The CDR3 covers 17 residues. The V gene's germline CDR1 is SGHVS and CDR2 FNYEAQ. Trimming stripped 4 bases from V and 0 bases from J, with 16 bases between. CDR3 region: CASSSPLRGEAKNIQYF. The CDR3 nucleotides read TGTGCCAGCAGCTCCCCCCTGCGCGGGGAAGCCAAAAACATTCAGTACTTC.

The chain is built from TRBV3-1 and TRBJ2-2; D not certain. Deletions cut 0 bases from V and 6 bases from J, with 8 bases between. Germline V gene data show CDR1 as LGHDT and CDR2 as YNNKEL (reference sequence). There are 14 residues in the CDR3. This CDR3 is CASSQDEGSGELFF. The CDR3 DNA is TGTGCCAGCAGCCAAGATGAAGGGTCCGGGGAGCTGTTTTTT.

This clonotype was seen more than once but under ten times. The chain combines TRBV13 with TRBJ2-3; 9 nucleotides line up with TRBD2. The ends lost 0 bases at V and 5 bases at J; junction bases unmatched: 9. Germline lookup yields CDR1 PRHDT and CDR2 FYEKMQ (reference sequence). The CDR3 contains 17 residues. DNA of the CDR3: TGTGCCAGCAGCTTAGGCGGTCTAGCGGGACCCGGAGATACGCAGTATTTT. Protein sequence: CASSLGGLAGPGDTQYF.